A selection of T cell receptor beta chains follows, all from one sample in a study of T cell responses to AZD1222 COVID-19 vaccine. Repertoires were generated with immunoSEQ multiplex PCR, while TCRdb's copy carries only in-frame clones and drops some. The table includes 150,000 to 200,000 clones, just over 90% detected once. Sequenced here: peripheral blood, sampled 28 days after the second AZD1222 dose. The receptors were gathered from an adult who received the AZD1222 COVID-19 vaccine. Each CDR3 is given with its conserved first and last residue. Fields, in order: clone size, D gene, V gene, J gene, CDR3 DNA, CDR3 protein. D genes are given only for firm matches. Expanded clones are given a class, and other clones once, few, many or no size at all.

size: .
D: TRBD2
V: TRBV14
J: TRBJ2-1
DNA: TGTGCCAGCAGCCCCGGGACTAGGTATGAGCAGTTCTTC
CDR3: CASSPGTRYEQFF

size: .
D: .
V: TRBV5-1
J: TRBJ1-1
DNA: TGCGCCAGCAGCTTATCGACGGGAGCGATGAACACTGAAGCTTTCTTT
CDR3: CASSLSTGAMNTEAFF

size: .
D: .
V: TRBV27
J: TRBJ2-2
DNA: TGTGCCAGCAGTCCAGCCCGGGGAGGGGGGAACACCGGGGAGCTGTTTTTT
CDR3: CASSPARGGGNTGELFF

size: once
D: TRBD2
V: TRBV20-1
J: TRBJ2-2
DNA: TGCAGTGCTAGTGCGTCTAGCGGGAGGGCCAGGACCGGGGAGCTGTTTTTT
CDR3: CSASASSGRARTGELFF

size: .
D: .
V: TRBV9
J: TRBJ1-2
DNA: TGTGCCAGCAGCCCGAGAGGCCCTTCCTATGGCTACACCTTC
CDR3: CASSPRGPSYGYTF

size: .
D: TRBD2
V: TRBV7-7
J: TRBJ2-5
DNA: TGTGCCAGCAGCTCCGTCGGATCAGCGGGACCGCAAGAGACCCAGTACTTC
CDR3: CASSSVGSAGPQETQYF

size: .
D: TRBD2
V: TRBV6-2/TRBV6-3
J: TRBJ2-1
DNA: TGTGCCAGCAGTTACCGATGGCGGGGGGGCCCCAATGAGCAGTTCTTC
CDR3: CASSYRWRGGPNEQFF

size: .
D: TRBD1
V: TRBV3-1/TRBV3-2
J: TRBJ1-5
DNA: TGTGCCAGCAGCTCGGACCGGGACAGGGAGAAACACCCCAATCAGCCCCAGCATTTT
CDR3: CASSSDRDREKHPNQPQHF

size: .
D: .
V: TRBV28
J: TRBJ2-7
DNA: TGTGCCAGCAAGAGAGGGGGGGGCTACGAGCAGTACTTC
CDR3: CASKRGGGYEQYF

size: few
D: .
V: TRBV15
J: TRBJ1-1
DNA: TGTGCCACCAGCAGAGGTAACAGGGAATCCACTGAAGCTTTCTTT
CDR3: CATSRGNRESTEAFF

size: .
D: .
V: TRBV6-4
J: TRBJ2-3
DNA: TGTGCCAGCAGTGCGGACAGCATCGGCACAGATACGCAGTATTTT
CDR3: CASSADSIGTDTQYF

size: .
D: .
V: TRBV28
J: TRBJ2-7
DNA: TGTGCCAGCAGTTTTTTGTCAGGGCCGGACGAGCAGTACTTC
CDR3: CASSFLSGPDEQYF

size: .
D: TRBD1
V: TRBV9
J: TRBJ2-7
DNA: TGTGCCAGCAGCGTAGAGGCAGGGGGCTCCTACGAGCAGTACTTC
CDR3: CASSVEAGGSYEQYF

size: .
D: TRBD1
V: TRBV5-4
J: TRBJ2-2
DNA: TGTGCCAGCGGAACCCGGGACAGAATGGGCGGGGAGCTGTTTTTT
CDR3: CASGTRDRMGGELFF

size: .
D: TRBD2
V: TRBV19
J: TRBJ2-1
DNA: TGTGCCAGTACTAGCGGGAGTGTCAATGAGCAGTTCTTC
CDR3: CASTSGSVNEQFF

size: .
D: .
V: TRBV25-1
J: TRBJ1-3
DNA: TGTGCCAGCAGTGAATCTAGACAGTCCCTCTCTGGAAACACCATATATTTT
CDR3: CASSESRQSLSGNTIYF

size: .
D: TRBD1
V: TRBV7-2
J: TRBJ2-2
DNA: TGTGCCAGCAGCCTTCAACAGGGGGAGAGTATGAAGCTGTTTTTT
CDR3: CASSLQQGESMKLFF

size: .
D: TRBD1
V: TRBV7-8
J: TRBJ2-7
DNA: TGTGCCAGCAGCTCAGACAGGGGGTACGGCGAGCAGTACTTC
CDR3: CASSSDRGYGEQYF

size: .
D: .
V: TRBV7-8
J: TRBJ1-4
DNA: TGTGCCAGCAGCTTAGGGCTCCGGGCCGTTAATGAAAAACTGTTTTTT
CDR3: CASSLGLRAVNEKLFF

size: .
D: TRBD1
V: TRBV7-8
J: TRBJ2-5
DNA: TGTGCCAGCAGCTTAGTTTTCGGGACAGGCCTCCAAGAGACCCAGTACTTC
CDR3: CASSLVFGTGLQETQYF

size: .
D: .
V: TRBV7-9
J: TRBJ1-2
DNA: TGTGCCAGCAGCTCGGACGGGTCCTACTATGGCTACACCTTC
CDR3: CASSSDGSYYGYTF

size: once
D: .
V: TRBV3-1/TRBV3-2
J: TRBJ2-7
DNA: TGTGCCAGCAGCCAAGGGTGGCAGAGCTACGAGCAGTACTTC
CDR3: CASSQGWQSYEQYF

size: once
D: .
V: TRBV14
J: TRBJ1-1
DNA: TGTGCCAGCAGCCAAAGAACAGGGATGAACACTGAAGCTTTCTTT
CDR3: CASSQRTGMNTEAFF

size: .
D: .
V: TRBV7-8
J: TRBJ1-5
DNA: TGTGCCAGCAGCTTAGCTGGGAAGCAGCCCCAGCATTTT
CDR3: CASSLAGKQPQHF

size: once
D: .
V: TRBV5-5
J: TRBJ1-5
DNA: TGTGCCAGCAGCGCGCTACAGGGTTTCAATCAGCCCCAGCATTTT
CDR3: CASSALQGFNQPQHF

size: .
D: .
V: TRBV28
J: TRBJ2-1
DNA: TGTGCCAGCAGTCCCACTAGCTACTATGAGCAGTTCTTC
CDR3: CASSPTSYYEQFF

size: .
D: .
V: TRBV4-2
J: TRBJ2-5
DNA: TGTGCCAGCAGCCAAGGGCTTCGGGCCCAGTACTTC
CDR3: CASSQGLRAQYF

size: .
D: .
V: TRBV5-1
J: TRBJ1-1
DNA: TGCGCCAGCAGCTTGGCGGTACCGAACACTGAAGCTTTCTTT
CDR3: CASSLAVPNTEAFF

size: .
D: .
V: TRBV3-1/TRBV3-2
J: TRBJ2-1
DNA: TGTGCCAGCAGCCAACGCCCGGGTTATACTTACAATGAGCAGTTCTTC
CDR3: CASSQRPGYTYNEQFF

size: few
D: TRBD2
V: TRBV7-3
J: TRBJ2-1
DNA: TGTGCCAGCAGCCCTAGCGGGATGAACTACAATGAGCAGTTCTTC
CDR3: CASSPSGMNYNEQFF

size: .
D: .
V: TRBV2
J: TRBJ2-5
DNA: TGTGCCACCTCAGAACAGATTCAAGAGACCCAGTACTTC
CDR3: CATSEQIQETQYF

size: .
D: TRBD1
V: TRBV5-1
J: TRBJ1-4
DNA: TGCGCCAGCAGCTTCTCGGCAGGGGGTGAAAAACTGTTTTTT
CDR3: CASSFSAGGEKLFF

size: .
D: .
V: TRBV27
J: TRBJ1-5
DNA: TGTGCCAGCAAGTTTTGGCCAGGGACTGGGGGTGACAATCAGCCCCAGCATTTT
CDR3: CASKFWPGTGGDNQPQHF

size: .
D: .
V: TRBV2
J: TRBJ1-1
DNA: TGTGCCAGCAGTGAGAACACTGAAGCTTTCTTT
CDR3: CASSENTEAFF

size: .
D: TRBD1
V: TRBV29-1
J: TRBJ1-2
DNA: TGCAGCGTTGCATCGGACAGGGAGAACTATGGCTACACCTTC
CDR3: CSVASDRENYGYTF

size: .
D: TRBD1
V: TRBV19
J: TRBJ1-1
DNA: TGTGCCAGTAGTATCGGACAGGGGGTTAACACTGAAGCTTTCTTT
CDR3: CASSIGQGVNTEAFF

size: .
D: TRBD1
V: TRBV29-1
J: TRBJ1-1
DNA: TGCAGCGTTGGTCAGGGGGGCACTGAAGCTTTCTTT
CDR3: CSVGQGGTEAFF